This passage covers 18 T cell receptor beta chains from one sample sequenced in a study of blood T cell repertoires in COVID-19. Libraries were prepared by immunoSEQ multiplex PCR; TCRdb keeps only in-frame clonotypes and omits some of them. Counted here are 150,000 to 200,000 clones, roughly four fifths occurring once; the ten biggest clones make up about 20%. The sample taken for sequencing was peripheral blood. These receptors all come from a woman older than 75 with acute or convalescent COVID-19.

The chain employs TRBV5-4 and TRBJ2-7; TRBD2 might be the D (6 bases). The V and J ends lost 0 bases and 2 bases respectively, with 12 bases between them. CDR3 length: 15 residues. Looked up from germline, CDR1 is SGHNT and CDR2 is YYREEE (reference sequence). CDR3 bases: TGTGCCAGCAGCTTGGGGGGTAGCGGTGCCTACGAGCAGTACTTC. Encoded protein: CASSLGGSGAYEQYF.

The J gene is TRBJ2-7, the V gene TRBV5-4; TRBD1 matches at 9 bases. With 4 bases clipped from V and 0 bases from J, the junction kept 8 bases outside the gene matches. Germline V gene data show CDR1 as SGHNT and CDR2 as YYREEE (reference sequence). The CDR3 has 16 residues. This CDR3 reads CASSLPTGGSSYEQYF. CDR3 DNA sequence: TGTGCCAGCAGCCTGCCGACAGGGGGGAGCTCCTACGAGCAGTACTTC.

A few counts support this clone. The V call is TRBV19, the J call TRBJ1-3, with 7 bases that match TRBD1. The CDR3 is 16 residues long. CDR1 and CDR2 from the germline V gene are LNHDA and SQIVND (reference sequence). The V segment lost 3 bases and the J segment 3 bases; nucleotides outside the gene matches: 8. The CDR3 reads CASSISTGKGGNTIYF. The CDR3 DNA follows: TGTGCCAGTAGTATCTCGACAGGGAAAGGTGGAAACACCATATATTTT.

The chain is built from TRBV6-6 and TRBJ2-7, with 11 nucleotides matching TRBD2. Losses at the gene ends were 6 bases for V and 0 bases for J; bases not matched to a gene: 4. Germline loops: CDR1 MNHNY, CDR2 SVGAGI (reference sequence). The CDR3 is 15 residues long. CDR3 nucleotides: TGTGCCAGCAGAGGGACTAGCGGTTTCTCCTACGAGCAGTACTTC. Its protein is CASRGTSGFSYEQYF.

V is TRBV12-3 or TRBV12-4 and J is TRBJ1-4; maybe TRBD1 (5 bases). The CDR3 loop spans 13 amino acids. Trimming removed 6 bases at V and 5 bases at J, with 10 bases between. The CDR3 loop reads CASSGGENEKLFF. CDR3 DNA sequence: TGTGCCAGCAGCGGGGGGGAGAATGAAAAACTGTTTTTT.

V gene TRBV2 combines with J gene TRBJ1-2, with D tentatively TRBD1 (5 bases). This CDR3 comprises 12 residues. V was pared by 7 bases and J by 6 bases, with 12 bases between. CDR1 and CDR2 from the germline V gene are SNHLY and FYNNEI. The CDR3 reads CASIRDFDGYTF. CDR3 in DNA: TGTGCCAGCATCAGGGACTTCGATGGCTACACCTTC.

The rearrangement joins TRBV14 to TRBJ2-5; no reliable D call. The CDR3 has 13 amino acids. V lost 6 bases, J lost 3 bases, and 11 bases lay in between. Germline CDR1 and CDR2: SGHDN and FVKESK. The CDR3 protein is CASSRGPEETQYF. The CDR3 nucleotides read TGTGCCAGCAGTCGTGGCCCAGAAGAGACCCAGTACTTC. The full variable domain, in which reference TRBV14 and TRBJ2-5 provide the parts outside the CDR3, is EAGVTQFPSHSVIEKGQTVTLRCDPISGHDNLYWYRRVMGKEIKFLLHFVKESKQDESGMPNNRFLAERTGGTYSTLKVQPAELEDSGVYFCASSRGPEETQYFGPGTRLLVL.

The V call is TRBV29-1, the J call TRBJ1-1; weak D call: TRBD1 (5 bases). The CDR3 spans 11 residues. Trimming cost V 6 bases and J 6 bases, with 11 bases left between them. CDR1 SQVTM and CDR2 ANQGSEA come from the germline V gene. CDR3 nucleotide sequence: TGCAGCGTCGACCGGGGGGCTGAAGCTTTCTTT. Its translation is CSVDRGAEAFF.

This clone was detected once. V and J are TRBV6-6 and TRBJ1-2; the match to TRBD1 covers 7 bases. The CDR3 extends over 13 amino acids. V was pared by 6 bases and J by 4 bases, with 5 bases of the junction left unmatched. From germline, CDR1 is MNHNY and CDR2 SVGAGI (reference sequence). In DNA form, the CDR3 reads TGTGCCAGCAGCCAGGGACAGCTCTATGGCTACACCTTC. Its translation: CASSQGQLYGYTF.

The chain carries TRBV10-3 and TRBJ1-1; D not certain. CDR1 ENHRY and CDR2 SYGVKD come from the germline V gene. The CDR3 runs 11 residues. V gave up 10 bases and J gave up 2 bases, with 8 bases separating them. The CDR3 reads CATRGNTEAFF. The CDR3 DNA reads TGTGCCACCCGAGGTAACACTGAAGCTTTCTTT.

The chain combines TRBV9 with TRBJ2-7; 7 nucleotides agree with TRBD2. Germline V gene data show CDR1 as SGDLS and CDR2 as YYNGEE. The CDR3 sequence is 15 residues long. V gave up 0 bases and J gave up 5 bases; unmatched junction bases: 8. In DNA form, the CDR3 reads TGTGCCAGCAGCGTAGGGGGGGGTGGTCGGAACGAGCAGTACTTC. Its translation: CASSVGGGGRNEQYF.

The chain has TRBV7-9 and TRBJ2-7; a possible D gene is TRBD1 (5 bases). The germline CDR1 and CDR2 sequences are SEHNR and FQNEAQ (reference sequence). Trimming cost V 8 bases and J 2 bases, with 10 bases left between them. CDR3 length: 12 residues. CDR3 DNA sequence: TGTGCCAGCGCGACAGCTACCTACGAGCAGTACTTC. Its protein is CASATATYEQYF.

The gene calls are TRBV30 and TRBJ1-2; TRBD1 is a possible D gene (5 bases). This CDR3 comprises 13 residues. From germline, CDR1 is GTSNPN and CDR2 SVGIG (reference sequence). V lost 1 base, J lost 4 bases, and 10 bases lay in between. The CDR3 sequence is CAWSAGRTYGYTF. The CDR3 bases are TGTGCCTGGAGTGCAGGGAGGACCTATGGCTACACCTTC.

This clone occurred a few times. The chain is built from TRBV10-3 and TRBJ2-7, with 16 nucleotides matching TRBD2. V lost 2 bases, J lost 0 bases, and 7 bases stayed unmatched. The CDR3 totals 19 residues. CDR1 is ENHRY, CDR2 SYGVKD, per germline. The CDR3 protein is CAISEPEGLAGGTSYEQYF. The CDR3, as DNA: TGTGCCATCAGTGAGCCAGAGGGACTAGCGGGAGGGACCTCCTACGAGCAGTACTTC.

The chain has TRBV1 and TRBJ2-7; the DNA was not used to check the table's D call, TRBD2. TRBV1 is marked as a pseudogene. This CDR3 comprises 19 residues. CDR3 sequence: CTSSQDLFSPTTQRDEQYF. The CDR3 DNA is TGCACCAGCAGCCAAGATCTTTTTTCGCCGACTACCCAAAGAGACGAGCAGTACTTC.

V and J are TRBV12-3 or TRBV12-4 and TRBJ1-2; no reliable D call. V was pared by 6 bases and J by 5 bases, with 7 bases between. CDR3 length: 11 residues. The DNA of the CDR3 is TGTGCCAGCAGCCCCGGGTATGGCTACACCTTC. Its protein product is CASSPGYGYTF.

The rearrangement links TRBV27 to TRBJ2-7; 9 bases match TRBD1. V lost 6 bases and J lost 3; bases outside the gene matches: 12. CDR3 size: 16 residues. Germline loops: CDR1 MNHEY, CDR2 SMNVEV (reference sequence). In DNA, the CDR3 is TGTGCCAGCAGAAGAAAATCGGGACAGGGAATCTACGAGCAGTACTTC. This gives the protein CASRRKSGQGIYEQYF.

The chain employs TRBV29-1 and TRBJ2-2; D is perhaps TRBD1 (5 bases). V lost 6 bases to trimming and J lost 0 bases, with 23 bases between them. CDR1 and CDR2 from the germline V gene are SQVTM and ANQGSEA. CDR3 size: 18 residues. CDR3 bases: TGCAGCGTCCCCAAGGTTCAGGGATCCCTTTCGAACACCGGGGAGCTGTTTTTT. Amino acid sequence: CSVPKVQGSLSNTGELFF.